This T cell receptor (beta chain) was sequenced during a study of cytomegalovirus exposure and HLA in healthy donors. Overall study results and limits: Previous analysis showed most TCR beta V segments were productive about 87% or about 30% of the time. Researchers reported in a later analysis that a missense DCLRE1C variant was tied to TCR beta V- and J-gene trimming. HLA-A and HLA-B allele assignments for most subjects were reportedly predicted accurately using TCR beta sequences. The study assumed roughly uniform donor sequencing depth for presence/absence analyses.

Of note for this clone: As yet, its antigen is unknown.

This PCR relied on a set of 60 Vbeta primers and 13 Jbeta primers. The data were produced by immunoSEQ multiplex PCR, yet TCRdb's version contains in-frame clones alone and is incomplete. The repertoire holds about 160,000 clones, roughly 80% seen once, with 4.9% in the top ten. This CDR3 region has 14 residues. Trimming left V 5 bases short and J 0 bases short, with 7 bases between. Germline loops: CDR1 MRHNA, CDR2 SNTAGT. The sequence was obtained from a male donor in good health and CMV-seronegative. Sequenced sample: PBMCs. This chain connects TRBV6-4 to TRBJ2-2; no definite D call. DNA for the CDR3: TGTGCCAGCAGTCAGGCTTCGAACACCGGGGAGCTGTTTTTT. It is translated as CASSQASNTGELFF.